Each of the 2 T cell receptor beta chains below was sequenced from the same sample in a study of CD8+CD57+ T cells in acquired aplastic anemia. Genomic DNA acted as the template from which TCR beta VDJ combination and CDR3 sequence profiling were carried out. From the reads, TCRdb called clonotypes with MiXCR, one entry per CDR3 protein. The sample has a few hundred thousand distinct CDR3 sequences, 56% seen once. Only patients with CD8+CD57+ cell expansion on flow cytometry were chosen for sequencing. Specimen: sorted CD4+, CD8+, or CD8+CD57+ T cells (not recorded which) from PBMCs. The receptors were gathered from a human donor with aplastic anemia.

The V call is TRBV29-1, the J call TRBJ1-1; D remains unclear. The CDR3 runs to 13 residues. Trimming took 1 base from V and 0 from J, leaving 6 bases between them. Germline V lookup: CDR1 SQVTM, CDR2 ANQGSEA. This CDR3 reads CSVEGGLNTEAFF. The CDR3 DNA is TGCAGCGTTGAAGGCGGTCTGAACACTGAAGCTTTCTTT.

Many counts were recorded for this clonotype. V usage is TRBV14 and J usage is TRBJ2-2; D might be TRBD1 (5 bases). Looked up from germline, CDR1 is SGHDN and CDR2 is FVKESK. The CDR3 extends over 16 amino acids. V dropped 4 bases and J dropped 5 bases, with 17 bases sitting between them. CDR3 DNA: TGTGCCAGCAGCCCCCCTTTGAAGGCAGGGACCGGGGAGCTGTTTTTT. It codes for CASSPPLKAGTGELFF.